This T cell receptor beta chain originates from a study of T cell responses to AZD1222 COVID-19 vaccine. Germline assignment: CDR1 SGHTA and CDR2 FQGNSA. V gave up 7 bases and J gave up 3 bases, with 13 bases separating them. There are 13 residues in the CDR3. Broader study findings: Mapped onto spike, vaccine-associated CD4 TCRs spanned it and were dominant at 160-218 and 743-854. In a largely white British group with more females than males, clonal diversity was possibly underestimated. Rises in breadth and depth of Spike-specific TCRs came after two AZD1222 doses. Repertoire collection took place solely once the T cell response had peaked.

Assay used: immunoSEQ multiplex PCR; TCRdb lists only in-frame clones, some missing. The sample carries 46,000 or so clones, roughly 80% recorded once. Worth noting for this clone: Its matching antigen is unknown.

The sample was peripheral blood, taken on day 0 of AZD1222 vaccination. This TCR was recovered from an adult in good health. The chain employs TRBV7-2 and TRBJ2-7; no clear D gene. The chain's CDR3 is CASTPTPGYEQYF. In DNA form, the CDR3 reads TGTGCCAGCACCCCGACCCCCGGCTACGAGCAGTACTTC.